Shown below are 25 T cell receptor beta chains from a single sample sequenced in a study of response to subunit inactivated influenza vaccine. TCRdb re-derived calls from the RT-PCR reads in MiXCR, one entry per CDR3 protein. The sample shows a few hundred thousand distinct CDR3 sequences, 21% of them seen only once. The sample in question was PBMCs from blood, obtained 21 months after vaccination. The receptors stem from a man between 50 and 75 years old who received an inactivated influenza vaccine.

A few counts support this clonotype. V usage is TRBV28 and J usage is TRBJ1-5; 8 bases map to TRBD1. The V and J ends lost 5 bases and 0 bases, in that order; junction bases with no gene match: 6. CDR1 MDHEN and CDR2 SYDVKM come from the germline V gene. The CDR3 covers 16 residues. The chain's CDR3 is CASSPLRGLSNQPQHF. Written as DNA, the CDR3 is TGTGCCAGCAGTCCCCTCAGGGGGCTTAGCAATCAGCCCCAGCATTTT.

The chain uses TRBV5-6 and TRBJ1-4; TRBD1 is a possible D gene (5 bases). CDR3 size: 15 residues. Deletions cut 1 base from V and 8 bases from J, with 15 bases between. Germline V gene lookup returns CDR1 SGHDT and CDR2 YYEEEE. The CDR3 region has the DNA TGTGCCAGCAGCTTGTTCGACGCAGGGAGGGAAAAACTGTTTTTT. This translates into CASSLFDAGREKLFF. Using reference TRBV5-6 and TRBJ1-4 for the parts outside the CDR3, the full variable domain is DAGVTQSPTHLIKTRGQQVTLRCSPKSGHDTVSWYQQALGQGPQFIFQYYEEEERQRGNFPDRFSGHQFPNYSSELNVNALLLGDSALYLCASSLFDAGREKLFFGSGTQLSVL.

This clonotype was detected only a few times. V gene TRBV28 combines with J gene TRBJ1-5; perhaps TRBD1 as D (6 bases). V was trimmed by 3 bases and J by 4 bases, leaving 13 bases between them. The CDR3 sequence is 15 residues long. Germline CDR1 reads MDHEN; CDR2 reads SYDVKM. The CDR3 bases are TGTGCCAGCAGTTTGACGGGGGCAGAAAATCAGCCCCAGCATTTT. This translates into CASSLTGAENQPQHF. The full variable domain, completed using reference TRBV28 and TRBJ1-5, is DVKVTQSSRYLVKRTGEKVFLECVQDMDHENMFWYRQDPGLGLRLIYFSYDVKMKEKGDIPEGYSVSREKKERFSLILESASTNQTSMYLCASSLTGAENQPQHFGDGTRLSIL.

The count of this clonotype is one. V gene TRBV9 combines with J gene TRBJ2-5; D possibly corresponds to TRBD2 (6 bases). Germline V CDR1 and CDR2: SGDLS, YYNGEE. The CDR3 has 15 residues. Trimming pared 2 bases from V and 5 bases from J, leaving 16 bases between. The CDR3 coding sequence is TGTGCCAGCAGCGTCCTAGGCGGGGCGCAGGAGACCCAGTACTTC. This codes for CASSVLGGAQETQYF.

This clonotype has a handful of counts. This rearrangement joins TRBV3-1 to TRBJ2-7; D is unclear. Germline assignment: CDR1 LGHDT and CDR2 YNNKEL (reference sequence). This CDR3 comprises 15 residues. Trimming shortened V by 7 bases and J by 0 bases, and 16 bases separated the two germline ends. This CDR3 is CASTRHLQPSYEQYF. CDR3 sequence (DNA): TGTGCCAGCACCAGACACCTACAGCCCTCCTACGAGCAGTACTTC.

This chain uses TRBV12-3 or TRBV12-4 with TRBJ1-5; D not certain. The CDR3 has 12 amino acids. V gave up 5 bases and J gave up 6 bases, with 8 bases separating them. The CDR3 sequence: CASSGPLQPQHF. The CDR3 region has the DNA TGTGCCAGCAGTGGTCCGCTTCAGCCCCAGCATTTT.

This clonotype was seen a few times. The rearrangement uses TRBV9 and TRBJ2-3; 8 bases agree with TRBD2. The ends lost 4 bases at V and 3 bases at J; junction bases unmatched: 22. The CDR3 sequence is 20 residues long. CDR1 is SGDLS and CDR2 is YYNGEE in the germline V gene. The DNA for the CDR3 is TGTGCCAGCAGCCGACCTGGCGGCTCAGCGGGAGTTGAACTGACAGATACGCAGTATTTT. Translating it yields CASSRPGGSAGVELTDTQYF.

CDR3 sequence (DNA): TGTGCTAGTGGAACCGCGGGAGTTGCCGGGGAGCTGTTTTTT. Translating it yields CASGTAGVAGELFF. The J gene is TRBJ2-2, the V gene TRBV12-5; TRBD2 matches 7 bases. V shed 6 bases and J 6 bases; nucleotides not matched to a gene: 7. The CDR3 loop spans 14 amino acids. The V gene's germline CDR1 is LGHNT and CDR2 FRNRAP.

A word on this clonotype: This could be a read error, since a much larger clone is one nucleotide away. The chain joins TRBV10-3 to TRBJ2-2; D perhaps matches TRBD2 (6 bases). The CDR3 covers 15 residues. V lost 10 bases and J lost 7, with 22 bases in between. In germline, CDR1 is ENHRY, CDR2 SYGVKD. CDR3 nucleotides: TGTGCCAACTCCCAACGACTAGGACCCTTCGGGGAGCTGTTTTTT. Translation gives CANSQRLGPFGELFF.

The chain combines TRBV2 with TRBJ2-1, with TRBD2 matching over 9 bases. The V and J ends lost 5 bases and 8 bases, in that order; junction bases with no gene match: 10. The CDR3 has 15 amino acids. Germline lookup yields CDR1 SNHLY and CDR2 FYNNEI. The CDR3 region is CASSRLGTSTDEQFF. DNA of the CDR3: TGTGCCAGCAGTCGTCTCGGGACTAGCACCGATGAGCAGTTCTTC.

The rearrangement links TRBV20-1 to TRBJ2-7, with 9 bases identical to TRBD2. Looked up from germline, CDR1 is DFQATT and CDR2 is SNEGSKA (reference sequence). CDR3 length equals 15 residues. After removal of 3 bases from V and 6 bases from J, the junction contained 12 bases not matched to a gene. CDR3 sequence reads: CSASPFSGSVGEQYF. The CDR3 nucleotides are TGCAGTGCTAGTCCCTTTAGCGGGAGCGTTGGCGAGCAGTACTTC.

This clonotype occurred a few times. The chain links TRBV4-1 to TRBJ1-2; the D is unclear. CDR3 length: 15 amino acids. V was pared by 0 bases and J by 8 bases, with 16 bases between. The germline CDR1 and CDR2 sequences are MGHRA and YSYEKL. The CDR3 DNA sequence: TGCGCCAGCAGCCAAGAAGGTTCGGCAGTTAGGGGCTACACCTTC. This sequence encodes CASSQEGSAVRGYTF.

This rearrangement joins TRBV7-8 to TRBJ1-2; 9 bases match TRBD1. The V segment lost 5 bases and the J segment 2 bases; nucleotides outside the gene matches: 6. This CDR3 is built from 15 residues. Germline V gene data show CDR1 as SGHVS and CDR2 as FQNEAQ. The CDR3 sequence is CASSPDGQGNYGYTF. In nucleotides, the CDR3 is TGTGCCAGCAGCCCAGATGGACAGGGGAACTATGGCTACACCTTC. Supplemented by reference TRBV7-8 and TRBJ1-2, the full variable domain reads GAGVSQSPRYKVAKRGQDVALRCDPISGHVSLFWYQQALGQGPEFLTYFQNEAQLDKSGLPSDRFFAERPEGSVSTLKIQRTQQEDSAVYLCASSPDGQGNYGYTFGSGTRLTVV.

The chain uses TRBV20-1 and TRBJ1-3, with 7 bases matching TRBD1. The germline V gene has CDR1 DFQATT and CDR2 SNEGSKA (reference sequence). V was pared by 5 bases and J by 0 bases, with 4 bases of the junction left unmatched. This CDR3 contains 14 residues. The CDR3 region is CSAEQGISGNTIYF. Written as DNA, the CDR3 is TGCAGTGCTGAACAGGGGATCTCTGGAAACACCATATATTTT.

Many counts were recorded for this clonotype. V and J are TRBV2 and TRBJ1-1; TRBD1 is a possible D gene (5 bases). CDR3 size: 14 residues. Germline values: CDR1 SNHLY, CDR2 FYNNEI. V was clipped by 4 bases and J by 2 bases, with 11 bases between them. The CDR3 coding sequence is TGTGCCAGCAGTGTCCAGGGCCTTAACACTGAAGCTTTCTTT. Its translation: CASSVQGLNTEAFF.

This clonotype was detected only a few times. The chain uses TRBV5-4 and TRBJ1-6; D is possibly TRBD1 (6 bases). With 4 bases removed from V and 0 bases from J, the gap between germline ends came to 17 bases. The CDR3 has 18 amino acids. CDR1 and CDR2 (germline): SGHNT, YYREEE (reference sequence). CDR3 bases: TGTGCCAGCAGCACATATTTCCAGGGGAGCTCCTATAATTCACCCCTCCACTTT. It yields the protein CASSTYFQGSSYNSPLHF.

This clonotype was detected a few times. The chain couples TRBV3-1 to TRBJ2-7; TRBD2 matches 7 bases. CDR1 LGHDT and CDR2 YNNKEL come from the germline V gene (reference sequence). This CDR3 is 14 amino acids long. V dropped 5 bases and J dropped 3; count of bases not matched to a gene: 7. The CDR3 is CASSRREIGYEQYF. Here the CDR3 DNA reads TGTGCCAGCAGCAGGCGGGAGATTGGCTACGAGCAGTACTTC.

The table lists this clonotype with a few counts. The CDR3 nucleotides are TGTGCCAGCAGCCAAGGCCTCCGGGATGATGAAAAACTGTTTTTT. Translation gives CASSQGLRDDEKLFF. The gene calls are TRBV3-1 and TRBJ1-4; D is undetermined. The CDR3 length is 15 residues. Trimming took 1 base from V and 6 from J, leaving 12 bases between them. Germline CDR1 is LGHDT and CDR2 is YNNKEL (reference sequence). Variable domain in full (rest from reference TRBV3-1 and TRBJ1-4): DTAVSQTPKYLVTQMGNDKSIKCEQNLGHDTMYWYKQDSKKFLKIMFSYNNKELIINETVPNRFSPKSPDKAHLNLHINSLELGDSAVYFCASSQGLRDDEKLFFGSGTQLSVL.

This clonotype occurred many times. This chain uses TRBV10-3 with TRBJ1-5; D gene ambiguous. The ends were cut back, 5 bases at V and 0 bases at J, with 8 bases in the middle. Germline V gene lookup returns CDR1 ENHRY and CDR2 SYGVKD. The CDR3 spans 14 residues. The CDR3 here is CAISPGGSNQPQHF. The CDR3 bases are TGTGCCATCAGTCCGGGAGGTAGCAATCAGCCCCAGCATTTT.

The table lists this clonotype with a few counts. The chain uses TRBV28 and TRBJ1-1, with D maybe TRBD1 (6 bases). In germline, CDR1 is MDHEN, CDR2 SYDVKM. The CDR3 is made up of 15 amino acids. Trimming shortened V by 2 bases and J by 6 bases, and 16 bases separated the two germline ends. In DNA form, the CDR3 reads TGTGCCAGCAGTTTAAGTTACGGGGGCATCGCTGAAGCTTTCTTT. This translates into CASSLSYGGIAEAFF.

This clonotype was seen a few times. The chain links TRBV12-3 or TRBV12-4 to TRBJ1-2; D is unclear. The CDR3 sequence is 14 residues long. The V gene lost 1 base and the J gene lost 2 bases, with 8 bases spanning the gap. The CDR3 loop is CASSLVAPNYGYTF. CDR3 in DNA: TGTGCCAGCAGTTTAGTAGCTCCAAACTATGGCTACACCTTC.

This clonotype was detected only a few times. This chain connects TRBV28 to TRBJ2-5; D perhaps matches TRBD1 (7 bases). Trimming left V 6 bases short and J 7 bases short, with 15 bases between. Germline V gene lookup returns CDR1 MDHEN and CDR2 SYDVKM. The CDR3 loop spans 13 amino acids. The CDR3 bases are TGTGCCAGCAGGCAGACAGGGCGGGGGACCCAGTACTTC. As protein: CASRQTGRGTQYF.

The chain joins TRBV7-8 to TRBJ1-6; D uncertain. The CDR3 contains 17 residues. V lost 5 bases, J lost 1 base, and 15 bases lay in between. Germline V gene lookup returns CDR1 SGHVS and CDR2 FQNEAQ. The CDR3 reads CASSPSSRMSYNSPLHF. Here the CDR3 DNA reads TGTGCCAGCAGCCCATCGAGTCGTATGTCCTATAATTCACCCCTCCACTTT. Combining the CDR3 with reference TRBV7-8 and TRBJ1-6 gives the whole variable domain GAGVSQSPRYKVAKRGQDVALRCDPISGHVSLFWYQQALGQGPEFLTYFQNEAQLDKSGLPSDRFFAERPEGSVSTLKIQRTQQEDSAVYLCASSPSSRMSYNSPLHFGNGTRLTVT.

The sample holds a few counts of this clonotype. The chain uses TRBV6-6 and TRBJ1-3; D is possibly TRBD1 (5 bases). Looked up from germline, CDR1 is MNHNY and CDR2 is SVGAGI (reference sequence). The CDR3 consists of 13 residues. Trimming shortened V by 7 bases and J by 5 bases, and 12 bases separated the two germline ends. The CDR3 DNA reads as TGTGCCAGCACCGAGACAGTTCGAAACACCATATATTTT. Its translation: CASTETVRNTIYF.

At least ten counts were recorded for this clonotype. The chain is built from TRBV12-3 or TRBV12-4 and TRBJ1-4; D unresolved. The germline V and J ends were trimmed by 2 bases and 7 bases, with 11 bases remaining between them. The CDR3 totals 14 residues. The CDR3 loop is CASSLKSLGEKLFF. The CDR3 bases are TGTGCCAGCAGTTTAAAATCCTTGGGTGAAAAACTGTTTTTT.